This passage covers 3 T cell receptor beta chains from one sample sequenced in a study of cytomegalovirus exposure and HLA in healthy donors. Produced via immunoSEQ multiplex PCR; TCRdb's table is partial and in-frame only. The data show about 240,000 clones, approximately 83% seen once. The sample was PBMCs. Receptor source: a woman aged 25 to 45 in good health and CMV-seropositive.

This clone was counted between two and nine times. This chain's CDR3 is CASSSQIPLAGIYEQYF. The DNA of the CDR3 is TGTGCCAGCAGCTCGCAGATACCCCTAGCGGGTATCTACGAGCAGTACTTC. The rearrangement uses TRBV7-9 and TRBJ2-7, with TRBD2 matching 8 bases. Germline loops: CDR1 SEHNR, CDR2 FQNEAQ (reference sequence). Losses at the gene ends were 4 bases for V and 3 bases for J; bases not matched to a gene: 14. This CDR3 has 17 residues.

This clone has a single count. V and J are TRBV11-3 and TRBJ1-5; the D gene is possibly TRBD1 (6 bases). Germline lookup yields CDR1 SGHNT and CDR2 YENEEA. V gave up 1 base and J gave up 5 bases, with 6 bases separating them. This CDR3 has 13 residues. DNA of the CDR3: TGTGCCAGCAGCTTAGGGGGGCATCAGCCCCAGCATTTT. Its protein product is CASSLGGHQPQHF.

The CDR3 DNA follows: TGTGCCAGCAGTTACGCAGACACCGGGGAGCTGTTTTTT. As protein: CASSYADTGELFF. V gene TRBV6-5 combines with J gene TRBJ2-2, with no clear D. There are 13 residues in the CDR3. CDR1 and CDR2 from the germline V gene are MNHEY and SVGAGI. Deletions cut 2 bases from V and 3 bases from J, with 4 bases between.